A single sample is the source of the 3 T cell receptor beta chains below, sequenced in a study of blood T cells in healthy people across ages. Sample-barcoded 5' priming and a J-beta primer mix drove a second PCR of roughly 7 to 11 cycles. One entry per CDR3 protein results from TCRdb running MiXCR on the 5' RACE reads. The table includes about 1.1 million distinct CDR3 sequences, around two fifths detected once. Sequenced input: blood. These receptors came from a man aged 18 to 30 in good health.

This clonotype appeared once. V is TRBV20-1 and J is TRBJ2-1; D not certain. Matching the DNA end better, TRBJ2-7 makes the J call doubtful. This CDR3 is 15 amino acids long. Germline CDR1 and CDR2: DFQATT and SNEGSKA (reference sequence). CDR3: CSATFLGPSYNEQYF. In DNA form, the CDR3 reads TGCAGTGCTACCTTCCTAGGACCTTCCTACAATGAGCAGTACTTC.

This clonotype showed up many times. The J gene is TRBJ2-7, the V gene TRBV5-1; D possibly uses TRBD1 or TRBD2 (5 bases each). CDR1 SGHRS and CDR2 YFSETQ come from the germline V gene. This CDR3 contains 15 residues. Trimming took 4 bases from V and 2 from J, leaving 16 bases between them. This chain's CDR3 is CASSPGELGAYEQYF. CDR3 bases: TGCGCCAGCAGCCCCGGAGAACTAGGGGCCTACGAGCAGTACTTC.

This clonotype was counted at least ten times. This chain links TRBV29-1 with TRBJ1-4; D may be TRBD1 (6 bases). The CDR3 is 12 amino acids. V lost 1 base, J lost 8 bases, and 8 bases lay in between. Germline V lookup: CDR1 SQVTM, CDR2 ANQGSEA. The CDR3 reads CSVEAGDEKLFF. The CDR3 DNA sequence: TGCAGCGTTGAAGCAGGGGACGAAAAACTGTTTTTT. Variable domain in full (rest from reference TRBV29-1 and TRBJ1-4): SAVISQKPSRDICQRGTSLTIQCQVDSQVTMMFWYRQQPGQSLTLIATANQGSEATYESGFVIDKFPISRPNLTFSTLTVSNMSPEDSSIYLCSVEAGDEKLFFGSGTQLSVL.